The present TCR beta chain was sequenced within a study of long-term antiretroviral therapy in people with HIV. Germline CDR1 reads SGDLS; CDR2 reads YYNGEE. V was shortened by 3 bases and J by 4 bases, with 10 bases between the two germline ends. This CDR3 spans 14 amino acids. The assay used was immunoSEQ (version v3.0), run at survey level. Here immunoSEQ multiplex PCR was the method, and the copy in TCRdb shows in-frame clones only, minus some. The table lists fewer than 25,000 clones, roughly 94% of them singletons. The rearrangement joins TRBV9 to TRBJ2-2; maybe TRBD1 (5 bases). The receptor's source is a woman between 50 and 59 years old with HIV. The sample in question was unsorted PBMCs, obtained about 4.7 years after starting antiretroviral therapy. The DNA for the CDR3 is TGTGCCAGCAGCGGCAGGGTATTCACCGGGGAGCTGTTTTTT. The encoded protein is CASSGRVFTGELFF.